One sample yielded the 15 T cell receptor beta chains listed below, sequenced in a study of beta chain features in type 1 diabetes. Reverse transcribing all isolated RNA meant expressed TCRB transcripts were sequenced. Method: immunoSEQ multiplex PCR; TCRdb's copy keeps in-frame clones and lacks some. The sample has about half a million clones, 30% seen once. The material sequenced was naive CD4+ T cells from blood. These receptors were collected from a man younger than 30 in good health.

This clone was detected only a few times. The rearrangement uses TRBV29-1 and TRBJ2-1; D is perhaps TRBD1 (5 bases). V gave up 6 bases and J gave up 3 bases, with 12 bases separating them. This CDR3 has 13 amino acids. CDR1 is SQVTM and CDR2 is ANQGSEA in the germline V gene. CDR3 region: CSVDTGYYNEQFF. CDR3 DNA: TGCAGCGTAGACACAGGTTACTACAATGAGCAGTTCTTC.

This clone was picked up a small number of times. V and J are TRBV7-9 and TRBJ2-2, with TRBD2 matching 12 bases. From germline, CDR1 is SEHNR and CDR2 FQNEAQ (reference sequence). V shed 5 bases, J shed 7 bases, and the junction held 5 bases outside the gene matches. This CDR3 spans 15 amino acids. The chain's CDR3 is CASSLTSGSGGELFF. The CDR3 DNA follows: TGTGCCAGCAGCCTGACTAGCGGGAGCGGCGGGGAGCTGTTTTTT.

This clone was seen only a few times. This chain uses TRBV30 with TRBJ1-2, with D perhaps TRBD1 (5 bases). Germline lookup yields CDR1 GTSNPN and CDR2 SVGIG (reference sequence). The germline V and J ends were trimmed by 4 bases and 8 bases, with 17 bases remaining between them. CDR3 length equals 13 residues. CDR3 in amino acids: CAWTRRRVDGYTF. The CDR3 region has the DNA TGTGCCTGGACCCGACGCAGGGTAGACGGCTACACCTTC.

The genes are TRBV4-1 and TRBJ2-6, with D perhaps TRBD1 (6 bases). V gave up 3 bases and J gave up 0 bases, with 12 bases separating them. CDR1 and CDR2 (germline): MGHRA, YSYEKL. The CDR3 sequence is 17 residues long. The DNA for the CDR3 is TGCGCCAGCAGCCAGGGACATCCTTACTCTGGGGCCAACGTCCTGACTTTC. Its protein is CASSQGHPYSGANVLTF.

This clone was counted only a few times. V usage is TRBV30 and J usage is TRBJ1-1, with D possibly TRBD1 on 5 matching bases. CDR1 is GTSNPN and CDR2 is SVGIG in the germline V gene (reference sequence). Trimming stripped 3 bases from V and 1 base from J, with 9 bases between. This CDR3 contains 13 residues. The CDR3 region is CAWSRRANTEAFF. CDR3 DNA: TGTGCCTGGAGCCGCAGGGCGAACACTGAAGCTTTCTTT. Drawing the rest from reference TRBV30 and TRBJ1-1, the complete variable domain is SQTIHQWPATLVQPVGSPLSLECTVEGTSNPNLYWYRQAAGRGLQLLFYSVGIGQISSEVPQNLSASRPQDRQFILSSKKLLLSDSGFYLCAWSRRANTEAFFGQGTRLTVV.

This clone was found a few times. The chain links TRBV25-1 to TRBJ2-5, with D perhaps TRBD1 or TRBD2 (5 bases each). The CDR3 is 13 residues long. Trimming left V 8 bases short and J 2 bases short, with 12 bases between. Germline assignment: CDR1 MGHDK and CDR2 SYGVNS. The CDR3 sequence: CASWHGAQETQYF. CDR3 sequence (DNA): TGTGCCAGCTGGCACGGGGCTCAAGAGACCCAGTACTTC.

The chain uses TRBV6-5 and TRBJ2-7; 8 positions agree with TRBD1. The CDR3 covers 13 residues. V gave up 8 bases and J gave up 2 bases; unmatched junction bases: 5. Germline CDR1 is MNHEY and CDR2 is SVGAGI. This chain's CDR3 is CASRGTGAYEQYF. In DNA, the CDR3 is TGTGCCAGCCGCGGGACAGGAGCCTACGAGCAGTACTTC.

The rearrangement links TRBV4-3 to TRBJ1-5, with TRBD1 matching over 8 bases. There are 15 residues in the CDR3. Germline V lookup: CDR1 LGHNA, CDR2 YSLEER. V trimming: 0 bases; J trimming: 7 bases; junction bases outside the gene matches: 5. The CDR3 reads CASSQDMAGGQPQHF. Written as DNA, the CDR3 is TGCGCCAGCAGCCAAGATATGGCAGGGGGCCAGCCCCAGCATTTT.

This clone was observed a few times. The chain has TRBV9 and TRBJ2-1; the match to TRBD2 covers 10 bases. The junction had 11 bases not matched to a gene; V was cut back by 0 bases and J by 5 bases. CDR1 is SGDLS, CDR2 YYNGEE, per germline. The CDR3 runs to 18 residues. This CDR3 reads CASSVAALLAGPDNEQFF. The CDR3 DNA follows: TGTGCCAGCAGCGTAGCCGCCCTACTAGCGGGACCTGACAATGAGCAGTTCTTC.

This chain links TRBV28 with TRBJ2-2; 7 bases line up with TRBD1. With 4 bases clipped from V and 4 bases from J, the junction kept 9 bases outside the gene matches. Germline V lookup: CDR1 MDHEN, CDR2 SYDVKM. CDR3 length: 16 amino acids. The CDR3 sequence is CASSSPGQTFTGELFF. Here the CDR3 DNA reads TGTGCCAGCAGTTCACCGGGACAGACCTTCACCGGGGAGCTGTTTTTT. The entire variable domain, with the rest obtained from reference TRBV28 and TRBJ2-2, is as follows: DVKVTQSSRYLVKRTGEKVFLECVQDMDHENMFWYRQDPGLGLRLIYFSYDVKMKEKGDIPEGYSVSREKKERFSLILESASTNQTSMYLCASSSPGQTFTGELFFGEGSRLTVL.

The gene calls are TRBV28 and TRBJ2-7; 7 bases fit TRBD1. Per germline, CDR1 MDHEN and CDR2 SYDVKM. There are 17 residues in the CDR3. Unmatched junction bases numbered 11, after V lost 3 bases and J lost 0 bases. CDR3 residues: CASSFPMDRISSYEQYF. CDR3 coding DNA: TGTGCCAGCAGTTTCCCTATGGACAGGATTAGCTCCTACGAGCAGTACTTC.

The sample holds a few counts of this clone. The chain couples TRBV27 to TRBJ2-1; 7 nucleotides match TRBD2. The CDR3 loop spans 16 amino acids. The germline gives CDR1 MNHEY, CDR2 SMNVEV (reference sequence). V was clipped by 6 bases and J by 0 bases; unmatched bases: 8. CDR3 sequence (DNA): TGTGCCAGCAGAGGACTAGTCACGAGCTCCTACAATGAGCAGTTCTTC. Its translation: CASRGLVTSSYNEQFF.

The rearrangement links TRBV5-1 to TRBJ2-1, with 10 bases lining up with TRBD2. The CDR3 has 15 amino acids. Germline CDR1 is SGHRS and CDR2 is YFSETQ. The trim removed 4 bases at V and 5 bases at J, leaving 6 bases unmatched. The CDR3 sequence: CASSGLLAGNNEQFF. CDR3 DNA sequence: TGCGCCAGCAGCGGCCTACTAGCGGGAAACAATGAGCAGTTCTTC.

This rearrangement joins TRBV13 to TRBJ1-2; no clear D gene. Looked up from germline, CDR1 is PRHDT and CDR2 is FYEKMQ (reference sequence). This CDR3 comprises 17 residues. Trimming took 0 bases from V and 2 from J, leaving 16 bases between them. As DNA, the CDR3 is TGTGCCAGCAGCTTAGGCCGGGTAGGGAAGGTAAACTATGGCTACACCTTC. This codes for CASSLGRVGKVNYGYTF.

The chain uses TRBV4-3 and TRBJ2-5, with 7 positions matching TRBD1. With 4 bases clipped from V and 4 bases from J, the junction kept 9 bases outside the gene matches. CDR1 is LGHNA, CDR2 YSLEER, per germline. The CDR3 loop spans 15 amino acids. The CDR3 DNA is TGCGCCAGCAGCCCTTCCACAGGGGCCGGAGAGACCCAGTACTTC. It translates to CASSPSTGAGETQYF.